The next 17 T cell receptor beta chains were all read from a single sample in a study of blood T cell repertoires in COVID-19. Using immunoSEQ multiplex PCR, the repertoire was profiled, and TCRdb retains in-frame clones only, with some absent. The sample contains about 140,000 clones, more than 60% of which appear only once. Specimen: peripheral blood. The receptors were sampled from a man older than 75 with acute or convalescent COVID-19.

This rearrangement joins TRBV7-2 to TRBJ2-2; TRBD1 might be the D (6 bases). CDR1 is SGHTA and CDR2 is FQGNSA in the germline V gene. V gave up 5 bases and J gave up 2 bases, with 15 bases separating them. This CDR3 contains 16 residues. CDR3 coding DNA: TGTGCCAGCAGCCCATGGAGGACAGCCAACACCGGGGAGCTGTTTTTT. Its protein is CASSPWRTANTGELFF.

In its sample, this clone was seen a few times. The chain links TRBV11-2 to TRBJ1-4; D is ambiguous. Between the trimmed V and J ends, which lost 5 bases and 3 bases, there was a span of 10 bases. The CDR3 has 14 amino acids. The germline V gene encodes CDR1 SGHAT and CDR2 FQNNGV. The CDR3 loop is CASSTRQANEKLFF. The CDR3 region has the DNA TGTGCCAGCAGCACCCGACAAGCTAATGAAAAACTGTTTTTT.

The chain uses TRBV10-3 and TRBJ1-6; D may be TRBD1 (5 bases). This CDR3 spans 16 amino acids. Between the trimmed V and J ends, which lost 4 bases and 8 bases, there was a span of 18 bases. In germline, CDR1 is ENHRY, CDR2 SYGVKD. As DNA, the CDR3 is TGTGCCATCAGTGGTGATGGCGGGGGTGATTATTCACCCCTCCACTTT. Translating it yields CAISGDGGGDYSPLHF.

This chain links TRBV5-4 with TRBJ1-5, with no clear D. The V end was cut by 0 bases, the J end by 0 bases, with 7 bases between. The CDR3 runs to 15 residues. Looked up from germline, CDR1 is SGHNT and CDR2 is YYREEE (reference sequence). CDR3 bases: TGTGCCAGCAGCTTGGGCGGGAATAGCAATCAGCCCCAGCATTTT. Amino acid sequence: CASSLGGNSNQPQHF. Together with reference TRBV5-4 and TRBJ1-5, the CDR3 gives the full variable domain: ETGVTQSPTHLIKTRGQQVTLRCSSQSGHNTVSWYQQALGQGPQFIFQYYREEENGRGNFPPRFSGLQFPNYSSELNVNALELDDSALYLCASSLGGNSNQPQHFGDGTRLSIL.

The gene calls are TRBV29-1 and TRBJ1-2; D gene uncertain. Germline lookup yields CDR1 SQVTM and CDR2 ANQGSEA. V was clipped by 6 bases and J by 4 bases, with 12 bases between them. The CDR3 runs to 12 residues. CDR3 amino acids: CSVGQRSYGYTF. The CDR3 DNA reads TGCAGCGTGGGTCAGCGAAGCTATGGCTACACCTTC.

The genes are TRBV9 and TRBJ1-2; D possibly corresponds to TRBD1 (5 bases). The germline gives CDR1 SGDLS, CDR2 YYNGEE. V dropped 4 bases and J dropped 0 bases, with 19 bases sitting between them. The CDR3 runs 17 residues. The CDR3 DNA sequence: TGTGCCAGCAGCCCGAAGGAGGGGAAGGTGGCTAACTATGGCTACACCTTC. This sequence encodes CASSPKEGKVANYGYTF.

This chain joins TRBV29-1 and TRBJ1-1, with D perhaps matching TRBD1 (5 bases). The V end was cut by 4 bases, the J end by 5 bases, with 11 bases between. Germline V gene lookup returns CDR1 SQVTM and CDR2 ANQGSEA. The CDR3 runs to 12 residues. CDR3 sequence (DNA): TGCAGCGTTGTCCAGGGTGGAACTGAAGCTTTCTTT. It is translated as CSVVQGGTEAFF. The complete variable domain, with remaining parts taken from reference TRBV29-1 and TRBJ1-1, reads SAVISQKPSRDICQRGTSLTIQCQVDSQVTMMFWYRQQPGQSLTLIATANQGSEATYESGFVIDKFPISRPNLTFSTLTVSNMSPEDSSIYLCSVVQGGTEAFFGQGTRLTVV.

Only one count was recorded for this clone. The chain is built from TRBV5-8 and TRBJ1-5; 9 bases are a match to TRBD1. Trimming removed 3 bases from V and 5 bases from J; junction bases left unmatched: 3. CDR3 size: 14 residues. Germline CDR1 SGHTS, CDR2 YDEGEE. CDR3 coding DNA: TGTGCCAGCAGCTCACGACAGGGGGATCAGCCCCAGCATTTT. It encodes CASSSRQGDQPQHF.

This clone was detected only a few times. V is TRBV7-2 and J is TRBJ1-5, with TRBD1 matching 9 bases. The V gene's germline CDR1 is SGHTA and CDR2 FQGNSA. CDR3 length: 16 amino acids. Trimming took 1 base from V and 0 from J; bases not matched to a gene: 1. CDR3 protein: CASSLGTGVSNQPQHF. The CDR3 DNA is TGTGCCAGCAGCTTAGGGACAGGGGTTAGCAATCAGCCCCAGCATTTT.

The rearrangement links TRBV6-1 to TRBJ2-3, with D possibly being TRBD2 (7 bases). The CDR3 is made up of 18 amino acids. The germline gives CDR1 MNHNS, CDR2 SASEGT. V was pared by 1 base and J by 3 bases, with 20 bases between. The CDR3 DNA reads TGTGCCAGCAGTGAAGGGTATGGCGGGGGCGCACGGACAGATACGCAGTATTTT. Its protein is CASSEGYGGGARTDTQYF.

CDR3 protein: CASSLILGPYEQYF. As DNA, the CDR3 is TGTGCCAGCAGCCTCATACTGGGGCCCTACGAGCAGTACTTC. This sequence joins TRBV28 and TRBJ2-7, with D tentatively TRBD1 (5 bases). Deletions cut 6 bases from V and 2 bases from J, with 14 bases between. The CDR3 has 14 amino acids. Germline CDR1 MDHEN, CDR2 SYDVKM.

This chain joins TRBV25-1 and TRBJ2-3, with 7 bases aligning to TRBD2. The germline V gene encodes CDR1 MGHDK and CDR2 SYGVNS. V lost 1 base and J lost 0; bases outside the gene matches: 1. This CDR3 region has 15 residues. In nucleotides, the CDR3 is TGTGCCAGCAGTGAATTGCGGGGGAGCACAGATACGCAGTATTTT. This encodes CASSELRGSTDTQYF.

The chain couples TRBV27 to TRBJ2-2; 7 bases agree with TRBD2. The CDR3 sequence is 15 residues long. V lost 6 bases, J lost 7 bases, and 11 bases stayed unmatched. Germline V CDR1 and CDR2: MNHEY, SMNVEV (reference sequence). The CDR3 loop reads CASRGAGTSGGELFF. CDR3 bases: TGTGCCAGCAGGGGAGCGGGGACGTCGGGCGGGGAGCTGTTTTTT.

This chain links TRBV11-2 with TRBJ1-2, with 7 positions matching TRBD1. This CDR3 has 15 residues. Per the germline V gene, CDR1 is SGHAT and CDR2 is FQNNGV. The V and J ends lost 5 bases and 4 bases, in that order; junction bases with no gene match: 10. The CDR3 DNA is TGTGCCAGCAGCCCTACTAGCGGACAGGTCTATGGCTACACCTTC. Translated, it gives CASSPTSGQVYGYTF.

V usage is TRBV3-1 (or the pseudogene TRBV3-2) and J usage is TRBJ1-2, with D unresolved. CDR3 length: 14 residues. Germline V gives CDR1 LGHDT, CDR2 YNNKEL (reference sequence). V was clipped by 0 bases and J by 6 bases, with 11 bases between them. The CDR3 protein is CASSQELRWDGYTF. CDR3 DNA: TGTGCCAGCAGCCAAGAGCTCAGGTGGGATGGCTACACCTTC.

J is TRBJ2-3 and V is TRBV24-1, with TRBD1 identical over 9 bases. V shed 4 bases and J 1 base; nucleotides not matched to a gene: 11. Germline CDR1 is KGHDR and CDR2 is SFDVKD. The CDR3 sequence is 18 residues long. CDR3 nucleotides: TGTGCCACCAGTGACCCGTTTAGGGACAGGGCGGGCACAGATACGCAGTATTTT. Residues: CATSDPFRDRAGTDTQYF.

V is TRBV19 and J is TRBJ1-5; D is unresolved. Deletions cut 3 bases from V and 4 bases from J, with 16 bases between. Germline V CDR1 and CDR2: LNHDA, SQIVND (reference sequence). The CDR3 extends over 16 amino acids. The DNA for the CDR3 is TGTGCCAGTAGTATCTGGCAGGCGAGGGTTAATCAGCCCCAGCATTTT. It encodes CASSIWQARVNQPQHF.